The 20 T cell receptor beta chains below were found in one sample sequenced in a study of cytomegalovirus exposure and HLA in healthy donors. The study ran its PCR with 60 Vbeta and 13 Jbeta primers. Some clones are missing from TCRdb's copy, which holds only in-frame ones; the method was immunoSEQ multiplex PCR. There are 150,000 to 200,000 clones in the sample; approximately 85% occur only once, and about 2.4% lies in the top ten. Sequenced input: PBMCs. Receptors originate from a young man in good health and CMV-seropositive.

The rearrangement uses TRBV18 and TRBJ1-5; unclear D gene. The CDR3 spans 13 residues. Germline V gene sequence: CDR1 KGHSH, CDR2 LQKENI. V lost 6 bases and J lost 0, with 6 bases in between. CDR3 coding DNA: TGTGCCAGCTCCCTAGATAGCAATCAGCCCCAGCATTTT. Protein product: CASSLDSNQPQHF.

This chain links TRBV19 with TRBJ1-1; 7 bases agree with TRBD1. With 1 base clipped from V and 0 bases from J, the junction kept 2 bases outside the gene matches. The germline CDR1 and CDR2 sequences are LNHDA and SQIVND (reference sequence). The CDR3 loop spans 15 amino acids. The CDR3 protein is CASSIGQGLNTEAFF. CDR3 nucleotides: TGTGCCAGTAGTATAGGACAGGGTTTGAACACTGAAGCTTTCTTT.

The chain joins TRBV7-2 to TRBJ1-2; TRBD1 aligns across 7 bases. The J segment lost 5 bases and the V segment lost 5 bases, leaving 8 bases of the junction unmatched. This CDR3 is built from 14 residues. CDR1 and CDR2 from the germline V gene are SGHTA and FQGNSA. DNA for the CDR3: TGTGCCAGCAGCACTCGACAGGGTTGGTATGGCTACACCTTC. Protein sequence: CASSTRQGWYGYTF.

The CDR3 region is CASSFTGGLYNEQFF. The CDR3 nucleotides are TGTGCCAGCAGCTTTACGGGAGGGCTCTACAATGAGCAGTTCTTC. V gene TRBV7-3 combines with J gene TRBJ2-1, with 8 bases aligning to TRBD2. J lost 3 bases, V lost 3 bases, and 4 bases had no gene match. The germline gives CDR1 SGHTA, CDR2 FQGTGA. The CDR3 runs 15 residues. Together with reference TRBV7-3 and TRBJ2-1, the CDR3 gives the full variable domain: GAGVSQTPSNKVTEKGKYVELRCDPISGHTALYWYRQSLGQGPEFLIYFQGTGAADDSGLPNDRFFAVRPEGSVSTLKIQRTERGDSAVYLCASSFTGGLYNEQFFGPGTRLTVL.

The sample holds a few counts of this clone. The chain links TRBV10-3 to TRBJ2-7; 13 bases are shared with TRBD2. The germline V gene encodes CDR1 ENHRY and CDR2 SYGVKD. The CDR3 runs 15 residues. V lost 2 bases, J lost 4 bases, and 2 bases stayed unmatched. In DNA form, the CDR3 reads TGTGCCATCAGTGAGGGGACTAGCGGGATGTACGAGCAGTACGTC. Translation: CAISEGTSGMYEQYV.

In this sample, this clone turned up a few times. V is TRBV4-3 and J is TRBJ2-7; D remains ambiguous. The CDR3 length is 15 residues. CDR1 is LGHNA, CDR2 YSLEER, per germline. V was shortened by 0 bases and J by 0 bases, with 9 bases between the two germline ends. CDR3 in amino acids: CASSQDHVASYEQYF. The DNA of the CDR3 is TGCGCCAGCAGCCAAGATCACGTGGCCTCCTACGAGCAGTACTTC.

In the case of this clone: An end of the junction differs from the germline gene, which may be a read error. The chain combines TRBV7-9 with TRBJ2-5, with 11 bases fitting TRBD2. Germline V gene lookup returns CDR1 SEHNR and CDR2 FQNEAQ (reference sequence). The CDR3 totals 17 residues. The CDR3: CSSSLEALAGVKETQYF. The DNA of the CDR3 is TGTTCCAGCAGCTTAGAGGCACTAGCGGGAGTCAAGGAGACCCAGTACTTC.

This clone was detected once. The gene calls are TRBV27 and TRBJ2-2; tentatively, D is TRBD2 (6 bases). V shed 6 bases and J shed 4 bases, with 15 bases lying between them. CDR1 and CDR2 from the germline V gene are MNHEY and SMNVEV (reference sequence). CDR3 length: 15 residues. The CDR3 protein is CASRGWAGSTGELFF. The CDR3 DNA sequence: TGTGCCAGCAGGGGCTGGGCGGGAAGCACCGGGGAGCTGTTTTTT.

The chain uses TRBV2 and TRBJ2-1; tentatively, D is TRBD1 (6 bases). V lost 3 bases, J lost 4 bases, and 7 bases lay in between. The CDR3 has 13 amino acids. The germline gives CDR1 SNHLY, CDR2 FYNNEI. The CDR3 here is CASSDTGYNEQFF. CDR3 DNA sequence: TGTGCCAGCAGTGACACAGGGTACAATGAGCAGTTCTTC.

The genes are TRBV4-1 and TRBJ2-5; TRBD1 agrees at 8 bases. V lost 0 bases, J lost 7 bases, and 7 bases stayed unmatched. The germline gives CDR1 MGHRA, CDR2 YSYEKL. CDR3 length: 15 amino acids. In DNA form, the CDR3 reads TGCGCCAGCAGCCAAGACCCAGGGGGCCGGGGGACCCAGTACTTC. Translated, it gives CASSQDPGGRGTQYF.

The rearrangement uses TRBV27 and TRBJ2-1; possibly TRBD2 for D (6 bases). CDR3 length equals 13 residues. The V end lost 3 bases, the J end lost 8 bases, and 11 bases lay between the germline ends. In germline, CDR1 is MNHEY, CDR2 SMNVEV (reference sequence). CDR3 sequence reads: CASSLTSGDEQFF. Written as DNA, the CDR3 is TGTGCCAGCAGTTTGACTAGTGGCGATGAGCAGTTCTTC.

The chain joins TRBV13 to TRBJ2-7, with D perhaps TRBD1 (5 bases). The CDR3 spans 12 residues. The V gene's germline CDR1 is PRHDT and CDR2 FYEKMQ (reference sequence). The germline V and J ends were trimmed by 5 bases and 4 bases, with 9 bases remaining between them. Here the CDR3 reads CASSQQGYEQYV. CDR3 bases: TGTGCCAGCAGCCAGCAGGGATACGAGCAGTACGTC.

The rearrangement uses TRBV27 and TRBJ1-1; 7 positions agree with TRBD1. The germline V gene encodes CDR1 MNHEY and CDR2 SMNVEV (reference sequence). This CDR3 is 16 amino acids long. With V trimmed by 5 bases and J by 1 base, 10 bases remained unmatched. The CDR3 sequence: CASSPSTGQRNTEAFF. CDR3 coding DNA: TGTGCCAGCAGTCCCTCTACGGGACAGAGGAACACTGAAGCTTTCTTT.

This chain uses TRBV27 with TRBJ1-2, with D perhaps TRBD1 (5 bases). Per germline, CDR1 MNHEY and CDR2 SMNVEV (reference sequence). The CDR3 contains 14 residues. Trimming left V 2 bases short and J 2 bases short, with 9 bases between. This CDR3 is CASSLLAGNYGYTF. CDR3 bases: TGTGCCAGCAGTTTACTTGCAGGGAACTATGGCTACACCTTC.

V is TRBV5-4 and J is TRBJ2-1; a possible D gene is TRBD1 (6 bases). CDR1 is SGHNT, CDR2 YYREEE, per germline (reference sequence). The CDR3 length is 13 residues. V lost 4 bases to trimming and J lost 3 bases, with 8 bases between them. The CDR3 spells CASSPDSYNEQFF. CDR3 bases: TGTGCCAGCAGCCCGGACAGCTACAATGAGCAGTTCTTC.

The rearrangement links TRBV27 to TRBJ2-5; no reliable D call. CDR1 is MNHEY, CDR2 SMNVEV, per germline (reference sequence). The CDR3 totals 13 residues. Trimming left V 8 bases short and J 5 bases short, with 15 bases between. CDR3 DNA sequence: TGTGCCAGCTCCCTCTCGAGATGGGAGACCCAGTACTTC. Translation gives CASSLSRWETQYF.

In DNA, the CDR3 is TGTGCCAGCAGTAAAAGGGGGGACAGGGATGAAAAACTGTTTTTT. It specifies CASSKRGDRDEKLFF. V is TRBV11-2 and J is TRBJ1-4, with 9 bases identical to TRBD1. Germline V gives CDR1 SGHAT, CDR2 FQNNGV. The CDR3 is 15 residues long. Trimming cost V 6 bases and J 6 bases; bases outside gene matches: 8.

V is TRBV5-4 and J is TRBJ2-7, with 12 positions matching TRBD1. The junction had 5 bases not matched to a gene; V was cut back by 4 bases and J by 6 bases. Germline CDR1 reads SGHNT; CDR2 reads YYREEE (reference sequence). CDR3 length: 14 residues. CDR3 region: CASSPGTGGREQYF. In nucleotides, the CDR3 is TGTGCCAGCAGCCCCGGGACAGGGGGCCGCGAGCAGTACTTC.

V is TRBV2 and J is TRBJ1-2; possibly TRBD1 for D (5 bases). The germline V gene has CDR1 SNHLY and CDR2 FYNNEI. Between the trimmed V and J ends, which lost 2 bases and 7 bases, there was a span of 14 bases. The CDR3 consists of 14 residues. The DNA of the CDR3 is TGTGCCAGCAGTGAAATCCCGGGGGAAGGTGGCTACACCTTC. Its protein product is CASSEIPGEGGYTF.

This chain links TRBV4-3 with TRBJ2-3; weak D call: TRBD2 (5 bases). The CDR3 contains 18 residues. V was shortened by 0 bases and J by 4 bases, with 20 bases between the two germline ends. CDR1 and CDR2 (germline): LGHNA, YSLEER. The CDR3 sequence: CASSQDSRSRSGSDTQYF. DNA for the CDR3: TGCGCCAGCAGCCAAGACTCCCGGAGCCGATCGGGGTCAGATACGCAGTATTTT.